Sequencing of this T cell receptor (beta chain) was carried out in a study of technical replicates of blood from several donors. CDR1 and CDR2 (germline): SGDLS, YYNGEE. Trimming removed 4 bases from V and 3 bases from J; junction bases left unmatched: 4. This CDR3 spans 14 amino acids. This clone was seen once. TCRdb's copy holds only in-frame clones and misses some; the assay was immunoSEQ multiplex PCR. Of just under 60,000 clones listed, 91% were seen once; the top ten hold approximately 4%. The sequencing input was PBMCs. This receptor was identified in a human donor in good health. Some clones in this sample may be carry-over from other donors' samples. The chain joins TRBV9 to TRBJ2-7; 10 bases fit TRBD2. The DNA for the CDR3 is TGTGCCAGCAGCCCAGGGACTAGCGACTACGAGCAGTACTTC. It is translated as CASSPGTSDYEQYF.